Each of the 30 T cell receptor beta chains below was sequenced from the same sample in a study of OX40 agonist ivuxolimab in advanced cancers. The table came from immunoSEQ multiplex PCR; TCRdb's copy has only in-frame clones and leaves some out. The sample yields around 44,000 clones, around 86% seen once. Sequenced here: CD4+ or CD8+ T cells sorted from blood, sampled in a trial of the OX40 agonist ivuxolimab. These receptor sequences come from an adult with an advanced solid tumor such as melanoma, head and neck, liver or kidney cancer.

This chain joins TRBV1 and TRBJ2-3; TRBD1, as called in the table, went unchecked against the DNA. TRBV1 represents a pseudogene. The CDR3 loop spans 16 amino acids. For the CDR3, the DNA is TGCACCAGCAGCCAAGAGATGGCCCCCGTTTGGGATACGCAGTATTTT. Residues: CTSSQEMAPVWDTQYF.

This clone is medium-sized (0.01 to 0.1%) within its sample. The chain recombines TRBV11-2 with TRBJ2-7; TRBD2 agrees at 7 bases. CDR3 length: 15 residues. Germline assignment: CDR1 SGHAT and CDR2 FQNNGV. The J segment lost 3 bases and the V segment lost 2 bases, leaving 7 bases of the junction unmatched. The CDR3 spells CASSLSLGGNYEQYF. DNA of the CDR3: TGTGCCAGCAGCTTAAGCCTGGGGGGGAACTACGAGCAGTACTTC.

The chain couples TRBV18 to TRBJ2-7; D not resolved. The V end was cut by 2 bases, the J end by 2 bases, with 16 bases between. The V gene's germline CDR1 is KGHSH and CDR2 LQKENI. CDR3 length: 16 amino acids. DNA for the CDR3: TGTGCCAGCTCACCAAAAATCCAGGCTGGAACCTACGAGCAGTACTTC. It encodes CASSPKIQAGTYEQYF.

This CDR3 is CASSWDEQFF. CDR3 in DNA: TGTGCCAGCTCCTGGGATGAGCAGTTCTTC. The V gene is TRBV2, the J gene TRBJ2-1; D is unresolved. This CDR3 has 10 residues. Looked up from germline, CDR1 is SNHLY and CDR2 is FYNNEI. V was shortened by 8 bases and J by 8 bases, with 7 bases between the two germline ends.

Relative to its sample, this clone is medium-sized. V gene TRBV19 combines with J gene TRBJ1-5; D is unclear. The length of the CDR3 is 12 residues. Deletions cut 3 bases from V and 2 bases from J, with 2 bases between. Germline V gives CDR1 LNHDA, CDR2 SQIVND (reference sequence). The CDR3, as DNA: TGTGCCAGTAGTATCCGCAATCAGCCCCAGCATTTT. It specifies CASSIRNQPQHF. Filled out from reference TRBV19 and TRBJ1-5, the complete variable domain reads DGGITQSPKYLFRKEGQNVTLSCEQNLNHDAMYWYRQDPGQGLRLIYYSQIVNDFQKGDIAEGYSVSREKKESFPLTVTSAQKNPTAFYLCASSIRNQPQHFGDGTRLSIL.

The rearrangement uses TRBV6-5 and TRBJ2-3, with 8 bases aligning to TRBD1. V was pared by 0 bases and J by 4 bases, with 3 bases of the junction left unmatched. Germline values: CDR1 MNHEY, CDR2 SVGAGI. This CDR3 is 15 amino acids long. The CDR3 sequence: CASSYSAGGADTQYF. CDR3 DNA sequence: TGTGCCAGCAGTTACTCGGCAGGGGGCGCAGATACGCAGTATTTT.

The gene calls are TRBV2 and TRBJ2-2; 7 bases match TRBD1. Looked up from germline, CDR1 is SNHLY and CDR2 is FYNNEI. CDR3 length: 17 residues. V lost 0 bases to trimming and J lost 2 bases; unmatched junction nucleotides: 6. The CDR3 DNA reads TGTGCCAGCAGTGAAGCAGGGGACAGCACTAACACCGGGGAGCTGTTTTTT. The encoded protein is CASSEAGDSTNTGELFF.

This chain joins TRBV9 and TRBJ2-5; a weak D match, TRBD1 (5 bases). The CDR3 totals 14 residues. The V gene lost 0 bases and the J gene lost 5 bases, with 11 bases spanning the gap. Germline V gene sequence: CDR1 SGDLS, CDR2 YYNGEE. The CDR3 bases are TGTGCCAGCAGCGTAGTGGGGCTCCAGGAGACCCAGTACTTC. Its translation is CASSVVGLQETQYF.

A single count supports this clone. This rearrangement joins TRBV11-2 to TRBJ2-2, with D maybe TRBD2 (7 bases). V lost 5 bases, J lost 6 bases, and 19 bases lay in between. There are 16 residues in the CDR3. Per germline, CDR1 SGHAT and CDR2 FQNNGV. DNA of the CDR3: TGTGCCAGCAGCACAAGGACTAGTGGGGGGCCCGGGGAGCTGTTTTTT. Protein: CASSTRTSGGPGELFF.

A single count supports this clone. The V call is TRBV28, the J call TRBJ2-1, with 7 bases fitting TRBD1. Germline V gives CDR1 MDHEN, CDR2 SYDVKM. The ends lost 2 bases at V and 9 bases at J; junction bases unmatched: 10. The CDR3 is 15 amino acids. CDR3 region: CASSLLRDSWSEQFF. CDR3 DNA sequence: TGTGCCAGCAGTTTACTCCGGGACAGTTGGAGTGAGCAGTTCTTC.

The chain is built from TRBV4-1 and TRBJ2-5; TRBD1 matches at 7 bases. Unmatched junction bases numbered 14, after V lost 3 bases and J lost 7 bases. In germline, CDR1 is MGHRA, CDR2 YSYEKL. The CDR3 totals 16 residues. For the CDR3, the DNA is TGCGCCAGCAGCCATCCCCCGGGACAGACACGATGGACCCAGTACTTC. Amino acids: CASSHPPGQTRWTQYF.

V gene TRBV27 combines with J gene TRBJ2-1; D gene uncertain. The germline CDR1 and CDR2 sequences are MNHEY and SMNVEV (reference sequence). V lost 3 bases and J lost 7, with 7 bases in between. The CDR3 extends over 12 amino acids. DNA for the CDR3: TGTGCCAGCAGTTTCCCTGGGAATGAGCAGTTCTTC. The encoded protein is CASSFPGNEQFF.

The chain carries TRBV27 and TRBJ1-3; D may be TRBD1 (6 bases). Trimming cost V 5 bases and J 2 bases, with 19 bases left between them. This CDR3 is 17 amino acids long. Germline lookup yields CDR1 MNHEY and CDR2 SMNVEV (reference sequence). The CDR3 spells CASSTYHQGITGNTIYF. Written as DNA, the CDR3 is TGTGCCAGCAGTACCTACCACCAGGGGATTACTGGAAACACCATATATTTT.

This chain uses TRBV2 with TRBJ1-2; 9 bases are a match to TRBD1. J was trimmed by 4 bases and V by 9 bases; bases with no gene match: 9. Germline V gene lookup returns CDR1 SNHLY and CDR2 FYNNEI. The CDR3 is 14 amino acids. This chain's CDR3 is CARDQGQGIYGYTF. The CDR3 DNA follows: TGTGCCAGGGATCAGGGACAGGGAATCTATGGCTACACCTTC.

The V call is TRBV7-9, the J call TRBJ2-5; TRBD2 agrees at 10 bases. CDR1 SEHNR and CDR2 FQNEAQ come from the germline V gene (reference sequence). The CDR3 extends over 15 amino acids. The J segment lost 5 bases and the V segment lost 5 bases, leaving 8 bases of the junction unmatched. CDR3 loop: CASSGWTSGPETQYF. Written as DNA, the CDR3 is TGTGCCAGCAGCGGGTGGACTAGCGGCCCGGAGACCCAGTACTTC.

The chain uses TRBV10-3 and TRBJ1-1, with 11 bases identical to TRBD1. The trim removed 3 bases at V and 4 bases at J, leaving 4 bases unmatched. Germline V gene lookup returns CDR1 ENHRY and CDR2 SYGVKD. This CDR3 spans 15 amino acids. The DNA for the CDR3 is TGTGCCATCAGTGACCCCGGGACAGGGGGCACTGAAGCTTTCTTT. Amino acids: CAISDPGTGGTEAFF.

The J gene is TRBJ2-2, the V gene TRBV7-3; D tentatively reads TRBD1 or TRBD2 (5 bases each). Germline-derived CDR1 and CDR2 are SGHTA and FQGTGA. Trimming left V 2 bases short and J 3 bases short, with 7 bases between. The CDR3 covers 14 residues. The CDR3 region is CASSLEGYTGELFF. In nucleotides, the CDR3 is TGTGCCAGCAGCTTAGAGGGGTACACCGGGGAGCTGTTTTTT.

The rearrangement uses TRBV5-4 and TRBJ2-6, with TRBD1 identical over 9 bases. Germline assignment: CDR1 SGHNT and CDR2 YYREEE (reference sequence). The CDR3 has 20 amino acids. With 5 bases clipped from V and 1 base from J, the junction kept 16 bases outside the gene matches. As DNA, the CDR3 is TGTGCCAGCAGTGACCGGGACAGGGTATTTCTTTCTTCTGGGGCCAACGTCCTGACTTTC. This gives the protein CASSDRDRVFLSSGANVLTF.

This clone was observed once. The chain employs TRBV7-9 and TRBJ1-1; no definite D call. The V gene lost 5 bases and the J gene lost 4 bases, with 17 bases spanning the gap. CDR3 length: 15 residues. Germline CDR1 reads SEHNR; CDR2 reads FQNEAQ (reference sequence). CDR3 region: CASSLGGKGFTEAFF. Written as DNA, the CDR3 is TGTGCCAGCAGCCTCGGAGGAAAAGGGTTCACTGAAGCTTTCTTT. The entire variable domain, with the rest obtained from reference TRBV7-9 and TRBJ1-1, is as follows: DTGVSQNPRHKITKRGQNVTFRCDPISEHNRLYWYRQTLGQGPEFLTYFQNEAQLEKSRLLSDRFSAERPKGSFSTLEIQRTEQGDSAMYLCASSLGGKGFTEAFFGQGTRLTVV.

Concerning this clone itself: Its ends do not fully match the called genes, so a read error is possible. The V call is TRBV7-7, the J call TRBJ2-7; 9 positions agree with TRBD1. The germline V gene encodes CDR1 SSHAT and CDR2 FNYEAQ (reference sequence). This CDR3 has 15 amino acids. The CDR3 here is CASSLAAGTGSEQYF. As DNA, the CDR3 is TGTGCTAGCAGCTTAGCGGCCGGGACAGGGTCCGAGCAGTACTTC.

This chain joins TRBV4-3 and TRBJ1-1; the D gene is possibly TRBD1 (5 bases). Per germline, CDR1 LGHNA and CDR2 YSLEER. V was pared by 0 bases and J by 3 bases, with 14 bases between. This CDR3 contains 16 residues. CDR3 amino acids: CASSQEGSGVYTEAFF. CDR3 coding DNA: TGCGCCAGCAGCCAAGAGGGGTCGGGGGTTTACACTGAAGCTTTCTTT.

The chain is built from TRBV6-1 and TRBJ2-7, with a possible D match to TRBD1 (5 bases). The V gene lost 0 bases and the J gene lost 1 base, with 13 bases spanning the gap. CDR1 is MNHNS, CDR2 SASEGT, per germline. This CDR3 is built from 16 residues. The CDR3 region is CASSEAPQGMSYEQYF. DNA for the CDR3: TGTGCCAGCAGTGAAGCCCCGCAGGGAATGTCCTACGAGCAGTACTTC.

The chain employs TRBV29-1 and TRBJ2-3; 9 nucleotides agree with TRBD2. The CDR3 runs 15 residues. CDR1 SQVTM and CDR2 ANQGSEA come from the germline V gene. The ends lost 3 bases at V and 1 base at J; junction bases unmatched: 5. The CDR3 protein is CSVDMAGGRTDTQYF. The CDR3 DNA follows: TGCAGCGTTGATATGGCGGGGGGGCGCACAGATACGCAGTATTTT.

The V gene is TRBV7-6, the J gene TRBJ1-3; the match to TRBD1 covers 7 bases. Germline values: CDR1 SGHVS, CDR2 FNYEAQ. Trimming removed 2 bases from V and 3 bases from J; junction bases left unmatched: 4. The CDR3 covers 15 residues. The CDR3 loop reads CASSLTGDYGNTIYF. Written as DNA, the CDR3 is TGTGCCAGCAGCTTAACAGGGGACTATGGAAACACCATATATTTT.

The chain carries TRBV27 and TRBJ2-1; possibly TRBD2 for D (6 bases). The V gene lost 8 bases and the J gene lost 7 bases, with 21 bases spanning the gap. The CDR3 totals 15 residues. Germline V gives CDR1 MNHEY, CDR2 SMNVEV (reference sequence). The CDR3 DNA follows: TGTGCCAGCTGGCGGGGAATCCCCTCGGGGAATGAGCAGTTCTTC. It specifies CASWRGIPSGNEQFF.

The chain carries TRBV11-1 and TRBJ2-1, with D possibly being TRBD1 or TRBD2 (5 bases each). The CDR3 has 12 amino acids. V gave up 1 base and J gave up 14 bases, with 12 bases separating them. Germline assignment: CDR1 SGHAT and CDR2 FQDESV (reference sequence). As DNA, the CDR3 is TGTGCCAGCAGCTTAGTCAGGGACGAGGAGTTCTTC. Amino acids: CASSLVRDEEFF.

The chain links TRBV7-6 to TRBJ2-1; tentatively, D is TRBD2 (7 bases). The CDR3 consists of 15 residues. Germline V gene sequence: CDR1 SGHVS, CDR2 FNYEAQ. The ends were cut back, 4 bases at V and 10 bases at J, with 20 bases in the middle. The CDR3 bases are TGTGCCAGCAGCTCTACCGGGGGGCAGCTCGGGGAGCAGTTCTTC. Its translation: CASSSTGGQLGEQFF.

CDR3 in amino acids: CASSSTGGSNQPQHF. DNA for the CDR3: TGTGCCAGCAGTTCGACGGGAGGCAGCAATCAGCCCCAGCATTTT. V usage is TRBV6-5 and J usage is TRBJ1-5; no definite D call. CDR1 is MNHEY, CDR2 SVGAGI, per germline. CDR3 length: 15 amino acids. V lost 4 bases, J lost 1 base, and 11 bases lay in between.

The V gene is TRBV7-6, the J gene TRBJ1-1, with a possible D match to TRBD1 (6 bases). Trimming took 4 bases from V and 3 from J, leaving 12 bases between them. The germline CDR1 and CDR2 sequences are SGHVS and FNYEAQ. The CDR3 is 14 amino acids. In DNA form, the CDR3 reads TGTGCCAGCAGCTCGCAGGGGCGGTACACTGAAGCTTTCTTT. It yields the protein CASSSQGRYTEAFF.

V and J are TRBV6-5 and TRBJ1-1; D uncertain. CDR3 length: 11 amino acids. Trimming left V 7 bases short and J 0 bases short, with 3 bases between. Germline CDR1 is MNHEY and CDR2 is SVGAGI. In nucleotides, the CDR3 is TGTGCCAGCATCTTGAACACTGAAGCTTTCTTT. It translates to CASILNTEAFF.